The sequence of this T cell receptor (beta chain) was determined in a study of blood T cells in healthy people across ages (dated by TCRdb to about 2015). In terms of the full investigation: In model experiments, template switching captured roughly one uniquely barcoded TCR beta cDNA molecule for every two T cells. Donors were grouped into four age groups: young (average approximately 15 years), middle-aged (over 35), aged (around 60) and long-lived (less than 85). To track age-related changes in TCR beta repertoire diversity, the study relied on deep sequencing normalized with unique cDNA molecular identifiers. The study analyzed two additional independent replicas of 1 million unique cDNA reads from the same blood draw for two donors, one aged 18 to 30 and one aged 80 or older. To avoid experimental bias, donors of different ages were distributed randomly across sequencing lanes. Overall study results and their limits: Observed TCR beta diversity per million T cells fell roughly linearly with age, and a significant reduction was already apparent by age approximately 40. A strong correlation was found between observed TCR beta diversity and the percentage of naive T cells measured by flow cytometry. Bulk unsorted PBMC profiling prevented conclusive comparison of naive and antigen-experienced compartments. Compared with the aged group, the long-lived group had more naive CD4+ T cells, fewer expanded clones and increased TCR diversity, a pattern suggesting age selection. Donor CMV infection status was unknown, potentially confounding age-related changes in expanded clonotypes. Estimates of total diversity based on one million sequenced T cells were considered lower bounds and underestimates.

Libraries were made using 5' RACE. Instrument used: Illumina HiSeq 2500. The second PCR ran for roughly 7 to 11 cycles and used a J-beta primer mix along with a sample-barcoded 5' primer. A unique molecular identifier was introduced onto each TCR beta cDNA molecule by a template-switch 5' adaptor carrying 12 random nucleotides. Each sample yielded at least 2.5 million CDR3-containing paired-end reads. The Mint cDNA synthesis kit, primed by a TRBC-specific oligonucleotide, was used to synthesize first-strand cDNA from all RNA. Following uracil-DNA glycosylase treatment, all cDNA underwent a first 18-cycle PCR with the universal primers M1SS and BC2_uni_R. The authors processed their data as follows. For normalization, 1 million high-quality reads, each with a distinct molecular identifier, were randomly selected from each sample. Reads sharing molecular identifiers were discarded rather than binned into consensus sequences. CDR3 identification, clonotype clustering and error correction used MiTCR with a Q25 quality threshold and the strictest error-elimination algorithm. A nonparametric unseen species model with Euler transformation was used to estimate a lower bound on total TCR beta diversity. In TCRdb, the public reads were trimmed at Q25 with fastp and aligned with MiXCR, with productive beta chains retained. Each entry merges the rows of one CDR3 protein and shows their most common DNA and genes. The V and J calls and clone size come from TCRdb's table, not from the authors' own analysis. This sample has fewer than 900,000 distinct CDR3 sequences in its table, and 40% to 45% of those were observed once. More than 20% of the sample is in the top ten clones.

From the germline V gene (reference sequence), CDR1 is LGHDT and CDR2 is YNNKEL. The CDR3 contains 11 residues, cysteine and phenylalanine counted. Only the CDR3 part of the read is kept: 33 bases, read in frame from the first base. This clonotype was observed a handful of times. The specificity of this receptor is unknown. The junction does not match germline at one end; this may be a read error. The donors were a few dozen Caucasian individuals from Russia, aged roughly 6 to 90 years, who were systemically healthy. Around 10 milliliters of peripheral blood were drawn from each donor into EDTA-treated Vacutainer tubes. Ficoll-Paque density-gradient centrifugation was used to isolate PBMCs, with at least 6.5 million per sample. Trizol reagent was used to extract total RNA from the PBMCs, yielding at least 5.5 micrograms per sample. Naive CD45RAhigh/CD27high T cell percentages were measured by flow cytometry on a PBMC aliquot from every donor.

The source material was blood. This chain is built from TRBV3-1 and TRBJ2-3, with the D gene not clear enough to name. This TCR came from a woman between 55 and 75 years old in good health. The CDR3 corresponds to CASSDTDTRYF. The nucleotide sequence is given as TGTGCCAGCAGCGACACAGATACGCGGTATTTT.